The following is a TCR beta chain sequence with its context. Assay used: immunoSEQ multiplex PCR; TCRdb lists only in-frame clones, some missing. The repertoire holds around 100,000 clones, 88% seen once, with 13% to 15% in the top ten. This sample was included in a study of control samples from healthy donors and cancer patients. V was cut by 0 bases and J by 0 bases, with 9 bases left in between. The germline V gene encodes CDR1 SGHTS and CDR2 YDEGEE. The CDR3 runs to 15 residues. Material for sequencing was blood. This clonotype originated in a man in his thirties or forties in good health. The chain employs TRBV5-8 and TRBJ1-1; tentative D call: TRBD1 (5 bases). The CDR3 region has the DNA TGTGCCAGCAGCTTGGAAGGGACCCTGAACACTGAAGCTTTCTTT. Protein product: CASSLEGTLNTEAFF. Filled out from reference TRBV5-8 and TRBJ1-1, the complete variable domain reads EAGVTQSPTHLIKTRGQQATLRCSPISGHTSVYWYQQALGLGLQFLLWYDEGEERNRGNFPPRFSGRQFPNYSSELNVNALELEDSALYLCASSLEGTLNTEAFFGQGTRLTVV.